Here is one T cell receptor beta chain with its context. V was clipped by 3 bases and J by 2 bases; unmatched bases: 0. The CDR3 extends over 15 amino acids. CDR1 and CDR2 (germline): SGHNT, YENEEA. This specimen comes from a study of blood T cell repertoires in COVID-19. Study context: PBMCs, B-cell-depleted T cells, or T cells were the source of the cDNA or gDNA that made up the material.

Followed over time, Seattle patients had been enrolled while infection was active. Libraries were prepared by immunoSEQ multiplex PCR; TCRdb keeps only in-frame clonotypes and omits some of them. The table shows hundreds of thousands of clones, with 80% to 90% occurring only once. The V and J genes are TRBV11-3 and TRBJ2-1; 11 positions match TRBD2. The sequence came from a woman aged 50 to 60 with COVID-19, enrolled during active disease. Sequences were obtained from peripheral blood. The DNA of the CDR3 is TGTGCCAGCAGCTTTAGCGGGAGGGCCTACAATGAGCAGTTCTTC. Its protein is CASSFSGRAYNEQFF.